This T cell receptor delta chain was profiled in a study of gamma-delta chains in newborns, infants, children. Study at large: Innate gammadelta T cells reportedly expand polyclonally right after birth, driven by microbial exposure, per the title.

TCRdb redid clone calling on the reads using CATT. The sample consists of around 6,700 delta-chain clones, roughly 0.66% of them appearing once. This clone was seen a few times. For this DNA, TCRdb reports the protein of a much larger clone, which diverges at residue 3, most likely from a read error; the protein presented here is translated directly from the DNA. Germline V lookup: CDR1 GEAIGNYY, CDR2 EKD. CDR3 length: 16 amino acids. This sequence originates from a child who was a newborn, infant or young child, either healthy, febrile or measles-vaccinated (not recorded which). The sample was blood. The chain uses TRDV2 and TRDJ1, with 11 nucleotides matching TRDD3. CDR3: CARDPLGDKGADKLIF. The CDR3 nucleotides read TGTGCCCGTGACCCACTGGGGGATAAGGGGGCCGATAAACTCATCTTT.